Listed below are T cell receptor beta chains from one sample, sequenced in a study of cytomegalovirus exposure and HLA in healthy donors. The table came from immunoSEQ multiplex PCR; TCRdb's copy has only in-frame clones and leaves some out. This sample has some 170,000 clones, with 90% to 97% found just once. Sequenced sample: PBMCs. All receptors derive from a woman younger than 30 in good health and CMV-seronegative. Each CDR3 is given with its conserved first and last residue. Each record gives: CDR3 length, D gene, V gene, clone size, J gene, CDR3 DNA, CDR3 protein. A D gene is named only where the DNA matches it firmly. A clone size is listed for some rows: how often the clone was seen (once, few, many), or a class if it is expanded.

16	TRBD2	TRBV7-9	.	TRBJ2-7	TGTGCCAGCAGCCCACTCCTGGGACTAGCGCACTACGAGCAGTACTTC	CASSPLLGLAHYEQYF
14	.	TRBV7-6	.	TRBJ1-2	TGTGCCAGCAGCTTAGAAGACAGGCTCGGTGGCTACACCTTC	CASSLEDRLGGYTF
15	.	TRBV5-6	.	TRBJ1-5	TGTGCCAGCAGCTTGGCCGGGAGGGAGAGCCAGCCCCAGCATTTT	CASSLAGRESQPQHF
12	.	TRBV11-2	.	TRBJ2-1	TGTGCCAGCAGCTTGAGTGCGAGTGAGCAGTTCTTC	CASSLSASEQFF
15	TRBD1	TRBV2	.	TRBJ2-7	TGTGCCAGCAGCGATCGGACAGGGCCTACCTACGAGCAGTACTTC	CASSDRTGPTYEQYF
13	.	TRBV5-4	.	TRBJ1-2	TGTGCCAGCAGCTTGTTCCGGGAACGGCGCTACACCTTC	CASSLFRERRYTF
15	TRBD2	TRBV6-5	.	TRBJ2-1	TGTGCCAGCAGTTACACTAGCGGGGGGTACAATGAGCAGTTCTTC	CASSYTSGGYNEQFF
19	TRBD1	TRBV7-3	.	TRBJ2-7	TGTGCCAGCAGCGTTGTGGACCCCTCCGGGACAGGGCATTCCGGCGAGCAGTACTTC	CASSVVDPSGTGHSGEQYF
15	.	TRBV7-9	.	TRBJ1-2	TGTGCCAGCAGCCTACGACCGACCCTAGGATATGGCTACACCTTC	CASSLRPTLGYGYTF
14	TRBD1	TRBV25-1	.	TRBJ2-7	TGTGCCAGCCAAGTCCCGGGACAGGGGACCGAGCAGTACTTC	CASQVPGQGTEQYF
14	.	TRBV5-1	.	TRBJ2-7	TGCGCCAGCAGCTTGGGACAGAGCTCCTACGAGCAGTACTTC	CASSLGQSSYEQYF
18	TRBD2	TRBV5-4	.	TRBJ2-4	TGTGCCAGCAGCTCGACTAGCGGGGGGGCGGGGACCAAAAACATTCAGTACTTC	CASSSTSGGAGTKNIQYF
14	TRBD2	TRBV6-5	.	TRBJ2-7	TGTGCCAGCAGTACTAGCGGGGGGGCCTACGAGCAGTACTTC	CASSTSGGAYEQYF
17	TRBD1	TRBV25-1	.	TRBJ2-3	TGTGCCAGCAGTCCCCAGTCCGGACAGGGGGCGGCAGATACGCAGTATTTT	CASSPQSGQGAADTQYF
18	TRBD1	TRBV6-1	.	TRBJ2-3	TGTGCCAGCAGTGAAAGGATAATTTTGGGACAGAGGACAGATACGCAGTATTTT	CASSERIILGQRTDTQYF
15	TRBD1	TRBV5-1	.	TRBJ1-1	TGCGCCAGCAGCTTTGGGACAGGGACGAACACTGAAGCTTTCTTT	CASSFGTGTNTEAFF
15	TRBD1	TRBV5-1	.	TRBJ2-1	TGCGCCAGCAGCTCACAGGGGGCATCCTACAATGAGCAGTTCTTC	CASSSQGASYNEQFF
17	TRBD2	TRBV7-2	.	TRBJ2-7	TGTGCCAGCAGCCCGCGGCGACTAGCGGGGGGGCTGTACGAGCAGTACTTC	CASSPRRLAGGLYEQYF
15	.	TRBV27	.	TRBJ2-3	TGTGCCAGCAGTTTATTGAAGGGGGCGGGGGATACGCAGTATTTT	CASSLLKGAGDTQYF
14	.	TRBV9	.	TRBJ1-1	TGTGCCAGCAGCGTAAGAGGGGGGGACACTGAAGCTTTCTTT	CASSVRGGDTEAFF
14	.	TRBV7-3	.	TRBJ2-2	TGTGCCAGCAGCCAAACGACAGGTTGGGGGGAGCTGTTTTTT	CASSQTTGWGELFF
16	TRBD2	TRBV4-3	.	TRBJ2-1	TGCGCCAGCAGCCAAGTAGTTAGCGGGACCTACAATGAGCAGTTCTTC	CASSQVVSGTYNEQFF
15	TRBD1	TRBV6-1	.	TRBJ1-1	TGTGCCAGCTCACCCGGGACAGCCCTGAACACTGAAGCTTTCTTT	CASSPGTALNTEAFF
16	TRBD2	TRBV5-1	.	TRBJ2-2	TGCGCCAGCAGCCCGGGACTAGCGGGGAACACCGGGGAGCTGTTTTTT	CASSPGLAGNTGELFF
14	.	TRBV2	.	TRBJ1-1	TGTGCCAGCAGTGTCTATGAGGGGAACACTGAAGCTTTCTTT	CASSVYEGNTEAFF
16	TRBD2	TRBV7-2	.	TRBJ2-5	TGTGCCAGCAGCCAAAGGACTAGCGGAGGGGCCCTAACCCAGTACTTC	CASSQRTSGGALTQYF
15	.	TRBV2	.	TRBJ1-5	TGTGCCAGCAGTGATGGGCAGGTTCCCAATCAGCCCCAGCATTTT	CASSDGQVPNQPQHF
12	.	TRBV6-6	.	TRBJ1-2	TGTGCCAGCAGTCGAGATTCCTATGGCTACACCTTC	CASSRDSYGYTF
15	TRBD1	TRBV4-1	.	TRBJ1-1	TGCGCCAGCAGCCCTATGGACAGGGAGGTCACTGAAGCTTTCTTT	CASSPMDREVTEAFF
12	.	TRBV25-1	.	TRBJ2-3	TGTGCCAGCAGTCCGTACACAGATACGCAGTATTTT	CASSPYTDTQYF
18	.	TRBV29-1	.	TRBJ1-2	TGCAGCGTTGAAGATCTAGGCTTTTTGGGGGGTCCTAACTATGGCTACACCTTC	CSVEDLGFLGGPNYGYTF
13	.	TRBV27	.	TRBJ2-3	TGTGCCAGCAGTTTACGGAGGGATGATACGCAGTATTTT	CASSLRRDDTQYF
15	TRBD1	TRBV4-1	.	TRBJ2-7	TGCGCCAGCAGCCAAGTACGGGACAGGGTGTCCGAGCAGTACTTC	CASSQVRDRVSEQYF
13	TRBD1	TRBV18	.	TRBJ2-7	TGTGCCAGCTCAATTGGACAGGGCTGGGAGCAGTACTTC	CASSIGQGWEQYF
15	.	TRBV4-3	.	TRBJ2-7	TGCGCCAGCAGCACCCGACTTGGGAGCTCCTACGAGCAGTACTTC	CASSTRLGSSYEQYF
15	TRBD2	TRBV5-4	.	TRBJ2-5	TGTGCCAGCAGCTTGCCGGGGGGGCGCCAAGAGACCCAGTACTTC	CASSLPGGRQETQYF
16	TRBD1	TRBV6-6	.	TRBJ2-6	TGTGCCAGCCTCTGGGACAGGGCTACTGGGGCCAACGTCCTGACTTTC	CASLWDRATGANVLTF
17	TRBD2	TRBV9	.	TRBJ2-1	TGTGCCAGCAGCGTACCGGGACTAGCGGGGGGGTACAATGAGCAGTTCTTC	CASSVPGLAGGYNEQFF
14	TRBD1	TRBV7-2	.	TRBJ2-7	TGTGCCAGCAGTCTTGGACAGGGGAACAGTGAGCAGTACTTC	CASSLGQGNSEQYF
13	.	TRBV5-4	.	TRBJ1-1	TGTGCCAGCAGCGGCTGGGCGAACACTGAAGCTTTCTTT	CASSGWANTEAFF
16	TRBD1	TRBV18	.	TRBJ1-2	TGTGCCAGCTCACCGAACGGACAGGGTTACGGCTATGGCTACACCTTC	CASSPNGQGYGYGYTF
16	.	TRBV2	.	TRBJ2-2	TGTGCCAGCAGAATTCGGACAGCCTTGAACACCGGGGAGCTGTTTTTT	CASRIRTALNTGELFF
14	.	TRBV2	.	TRBJ2-2	TGTGCCAGCAGTGAGCGAGGGAACACCGGGGAGCTGTTTTTT	CASSERGNTGELFF
16	TRBD1	TRBV6-6	.	TRBJ1-4	TGTGCCAGCAGTCCAGATACAGGGGGCGCGGGTGAAAAACTGTTTTTT	CASSPDTGGAGEKLFF
16	.	TRBV27	.	TRBJ1-5	TGTGCCAGCAGGGAAACGGGACACTATAGCAATCAGCCCCAGCATTTT	CASRETGHYSNQPQHF
14	TRBD1	TRBV6-5	.	TRBJ1-5	TGTGCCAGCAGTACGGGACAGAGCAATCAGCCCCAGCATTTT	CASSTGQSNQPQHF
14	.	TRBV14	.	TRBJ1-5	TGTGCCAGCAGCCAGAGAGGGGGTTATCAGCCCCAGCATTTT	CASSQRGGYQPQHF
14	.	TRBV5-1	.	TRBJ1-6	TGCGCCAGCAACTCCGGGACAAGTAATTCACCCCTCCACTTT	CASNSGTSNSPLHF
15	.	TRBV6-1	.	TRBJ2-2	TGTGCCAGCAGTGAAGGCGGTTCGAACACCGGGGAGCTGTTTTTT	CASSEGGSNTGELFF
14	TRBD1	TRBV10-3	.	TRBJ2-1	TGTGCCACCGATGACAGGGGCGGCTTTAATGAGCAGTTCTTC	CATDDRGGFNEQFF
14	TRBD1	TRBV2	once	TRBJ1-1	TGTGCCAGCAGTAGACAGGGGAAGTTCGCTGAAGCTTTCTTT	CASSRQGKFAEAFF
15	TRBD1	TRBV19	.	TRBJ1-4	TGTGCCAGTAGTTATTTCGGGACAGGGGGTGAAAAACTGTTTTTT	CASSYFGTGGEKLFF
15	.	TRBV5-4	.	TRBJ2-2	TGTGCCAGCGGCCCTTGGGGTGGGAGCACCGGGGAGCTGTTTTTT	CASGPWGGSTGELFF
14	.	TRBV4-1	.	TRBJ2-2	TGCGCCAGCAGACCCTTACAGGGATCCGGGGAGCTGTTTTTT	CASRPLQGSGELFF